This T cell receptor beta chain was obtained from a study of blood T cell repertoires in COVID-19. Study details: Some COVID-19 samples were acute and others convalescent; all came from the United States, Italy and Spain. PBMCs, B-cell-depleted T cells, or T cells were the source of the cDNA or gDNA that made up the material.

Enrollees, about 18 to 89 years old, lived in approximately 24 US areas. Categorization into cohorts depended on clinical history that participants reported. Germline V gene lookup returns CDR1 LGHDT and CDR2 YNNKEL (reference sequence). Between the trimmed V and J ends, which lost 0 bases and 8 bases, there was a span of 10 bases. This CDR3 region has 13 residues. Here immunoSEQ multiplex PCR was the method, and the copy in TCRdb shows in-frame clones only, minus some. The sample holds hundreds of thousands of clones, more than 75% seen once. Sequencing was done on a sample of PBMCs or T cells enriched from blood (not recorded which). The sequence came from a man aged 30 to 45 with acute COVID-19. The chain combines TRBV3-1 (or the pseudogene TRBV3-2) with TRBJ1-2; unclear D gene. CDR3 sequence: CASSQDNGRGYTF. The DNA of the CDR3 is TGTGCCAGCAGCCAAGATAATGGGAGGGGCTACACCTTC.